This TCR beta chain was sequenced during a study of T cells in localized non-small cell lung cancer. Measured with immunoSEQ multiplex PCR; TCRdb has only the in-frame clones, and not every one. Among tens of thousands of clones, about 87% were seen once, and the ten largest hold approximately 2.6%. Germline values: CDR1 LNHNV, CDR2 YYDKDF (reference sequence). The CDR3 extends over 20 amino acids. Trimming left V 5 bases short and J 5 bases short, with 30 bases between. Source: peripheral blood, taken before any cancer treatment. The TCR was taken from a woman aged 40 to 75 with stage I lung adenocarcinoma. V gene TRBV15 combines with J gene TRBJ2-2, with D perhaps TRBD1 or TRBD2 (6 bases each). The CDR3 sequence is CATSRRQASGVGSGTGELFF. CDR3 bases: TGTGCCACCAGCCGCAGACAAGCCTCAGGGGTCGGGAGCGGGACCGGGGAGCTGTTTTTT.